Included here is one TCR beta chain sequence, with context. Its target is unknown. This record comes from a study of identifying expanded T cells in peripheral blood. Clones were read by immunoSEQ multiplex PCR, and TCRdb kept only the in-frame ones, dropping some. This repertoire shows about 58,000 clones, under 85% found once; its top ten account for about 15%. Study results and caveats: Over approximately two and four weeks, about 15 and 19 clones changed, versus approximately 1.1 between replicates. Across healthy donors, higher total template counts meant significantly greater roughly two-week count variance.

The specimen was blood. This receptor was obtained from a person aged 18 to 75 in good health.

The CDR3 sequence: CASSLDGVRTDTQYF. The CDR3 DNA reads TGCGCCAGCAGCTTGGATGGGGTTCGGACAGATACGCAGTATTTT. The chain couples TRBV5-1 to TRBJ2-3; unclear D gene. Trimming left V 0 bases short and J 3 bases short, with 11 bases between. CDR1 and CDR2 from the germline V gene are SGHRS and YFSETQ. The CDR3 sequence is 15 residues long. Full variable domain (remainder filled in from reference TRBV5-1 and TRBJ2-3): KAGVTQTPRYLIKTRGQQVTLSCSPISGHRSVSWYQQTPGQGLQFLFEYFSETQRNKGNFPGRFSGRQFSNSRSEMNVSTLELGDSALYLCASSLDGVRTDTQYFGPGTRLTVL.